This T cell receptor (beta chain) was recovered during a study of T cell responses to AZD1222 COVID-19 vaccine (dated by TCRdb to the early 2020s). A note on the overall study: AZD1222 recipients whose second dose came at about 4 weeks and those whose second dose came at about 12 weeks were combined into one group, since spike-specific TCR depth and breadth did not differ between the two schedules. Trial participants were enrolled into age subgroups of 18-55, 56-69 and 70-plus years, which contained approximately 150, 30 and 60 TCR-sequenced participants, respectively. TCR sequencing covered more than 230 trial participants: 200 to 220 given two doses of AZD1222 and 26 given two doses of MenACWY control vaccine. The study at large found these results: The 56-69-year group was small, and its depth increase did not reach significance, likely because of low power. Most participants were white British and females outnumbered males, and the authors suggested that clonal diversity may have been underestimated. After two AZD1222 doses, both the breadth and the depth of spike-specific TCRs were significantly higher than at day 0 and than in MenACWY recipients. Nearly half of unique spike-specific TCRs reportedly recognized epitopes outside regions mutated in the B.1.351 and B.1.1.7 variants. No day 14 peak-response samples were available, so repertoires were characterized only after the peak T cell response. Only five or six AZD1222 recipients were SARS-CoV-2 seropositive at baseline, limiting conclusions about previously exposed vaccinees. The vaccine-associated CD4 TCRs covered the entire spike protein, and the dominant responses fell in regions 160-218 and 743-854.

With regard to this clone: Its antigen is unknown. No base-level quality is on record; no much larger clone is a single base apart.

According to the study, the label for this sample's time point signals: baseline before first vaccination. Samples from vaccinated people were obtained from the UK trials COV001 and COV002, which included a single-blind randomized controlled phase 2/3 trial of AZD1222 (ChAdOx1 nCoV-19) in healthy adults. For TCRbeta chain sequencing, PBMC samples were collected from trial participants at day 0 and at day 28 after the second dose. The CDR3 regions of human TCRbeta chains were analyzed by immunosequencing. On the study's bioinformatics: Repertoire TCRs were checked for matches against a reference library of SARS-CoV-2-specific TCRs that had been generated using the MIRA antigen-specificity platform. Breadth was defined as the fraction of unique TCRs that were SARS-CoV-2-associated. Depth was defined as the fraction of total T cells that were SARS-CoV-2-associated. Using the MIRA data, each spike-specific TCR was mapped to the spike region that the TCR reacts to and placed in a CD4 or CD8 class. Log10-transformed breadth and depth values were compared by one-way ANOVA with Sidak's multiple comparisons tests. Drawn from immuneACCESS, this table holds only the in-frame rearrangements with V and J called that TCRdb kept. Clones are partly lost; checked studies trace under half to an unresolved V gene and leave the rest unexplained. The DNA gave D and trimming, while V, J and clone size come from that table. Within this sample are more than 80,000 clones, with approximately 91% of them counted one time only. 20% to 25% of the sample is held by the ten biggest clonotypes.

The receptor comes from an adult in good health. The source material was peripheral blood, sampled on day 0 of AZD1222 vaccination.

The CDR3 in this case is CASSLEGASSYEQYF. Here is the DNA: TGTGCCAGCAGTCTCGAAGGGGCCAGTTCCTACGAGCAGTACTTC. The V and J genes are TRBV28 and TRBJ2-7; the D gene is perhaps TRBD1, from 5 matching bases. The germline V gene sets CDR1 to MDHEN and CDR2 to SYDVKM. Relative to germline, V is 5 bases shorter and J is 1 base shorter, with 15 bases between their ends. The CDR3 runs 15 residues from the cysteine to the phenylalanine. This entry keeps only the CDR3 DNA: 45 bases, framed from base 1.